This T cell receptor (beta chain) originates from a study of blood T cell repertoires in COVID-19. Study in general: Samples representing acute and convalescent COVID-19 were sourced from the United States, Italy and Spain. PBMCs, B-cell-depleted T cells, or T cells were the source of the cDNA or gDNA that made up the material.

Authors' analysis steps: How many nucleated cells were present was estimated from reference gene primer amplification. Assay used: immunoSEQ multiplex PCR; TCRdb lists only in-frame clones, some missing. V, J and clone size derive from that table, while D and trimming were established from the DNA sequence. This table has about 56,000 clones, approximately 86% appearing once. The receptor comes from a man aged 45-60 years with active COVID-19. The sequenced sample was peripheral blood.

CDR3 DNA: TGTGCCAGCAGCGTCGACAGGGGGAATGAAAAACTGTTTTTT. Amino acid sequence: CASSVDRGNEKLFF. V usage is TRBV9 and J usage is TRBJ1-4; TRBD1 agrees at 9 bases. This CDR3 has 14 residues. From germline, CDR1 is SGDLS and CDR2 YYNGEE. The V and J ends lost 2 bases and 5 bases, in that order; junction bases with no gene match: 1. Variable domain in full (rest from reference TRBV9 and TRBJ1-4): DSGVTQTPKHLITATGQRVTLRCSPRSGDLSVYWYQQSLDQGLQFLIQYYNGEERAKGNILERFSAQQFPDLHSELNLSSLELGDSALYFCASSVDRGNEKLFFGSGTQLSVL.